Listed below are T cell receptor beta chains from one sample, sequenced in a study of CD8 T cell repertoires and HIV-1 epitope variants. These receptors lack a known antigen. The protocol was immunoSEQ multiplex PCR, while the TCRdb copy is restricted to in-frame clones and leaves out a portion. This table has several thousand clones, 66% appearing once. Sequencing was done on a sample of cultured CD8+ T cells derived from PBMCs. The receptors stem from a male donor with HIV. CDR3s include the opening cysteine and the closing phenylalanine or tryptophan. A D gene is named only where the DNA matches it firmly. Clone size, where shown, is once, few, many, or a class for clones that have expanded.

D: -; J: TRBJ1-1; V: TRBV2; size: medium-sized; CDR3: CASRGIMNTEAFF; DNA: TGTGCCAGCCGTGGAATTATGAACACTGAAGCTTTCTTT
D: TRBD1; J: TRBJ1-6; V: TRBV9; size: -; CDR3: CASSDTGQGPYNSPLHF; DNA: TGTGCCAGCAGTGATACCGGACAGGGGCCCTATAATTCACCCCTCCACTTT
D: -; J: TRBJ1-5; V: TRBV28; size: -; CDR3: CASSSAPGISNQPQHF; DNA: TGTGCCAGCAGTTCCGCCCCAGGGATTAGCAATCAGCCCCAGCATTTT
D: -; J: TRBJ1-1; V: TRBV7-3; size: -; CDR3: CASSPAGVGTEAFF; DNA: TGTGCCAGCAGTCCGGCAGGGGTAGGCACTGAAGCTTTCTTT
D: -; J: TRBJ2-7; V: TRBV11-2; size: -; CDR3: CASSLGETYEQYF; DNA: TGTGCCAGCAGCTTAGGAGAGACCTACGAGCAGTACTTC
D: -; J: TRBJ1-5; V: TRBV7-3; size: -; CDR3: CASSLNGGLRNQPQHF; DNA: TGTGCCAGCAGCTTAAATGGAGGGTTGCGCAATCAGCCCCAGCATTTT
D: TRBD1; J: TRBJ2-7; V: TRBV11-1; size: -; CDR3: CASSLQGAYEQYF; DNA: TGTGCCAGCAGCTTACAGGGGGCCTACGAGCAGTACTTC
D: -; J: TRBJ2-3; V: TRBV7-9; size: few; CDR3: CASSQLVTDTQYF; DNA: TGTGCCAGCAGCCAGTTGGTCACAGATACGCAGTATTTT
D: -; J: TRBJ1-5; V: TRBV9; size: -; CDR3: CASSVDQESSRPQHF; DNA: TGTGCCAGCAGCGTAGATCAGGAGAGCTCTAGGCCCCAGCATTTT
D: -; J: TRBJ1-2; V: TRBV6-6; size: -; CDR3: CASSYLGADGYTF; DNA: TGTGCCAGCAGTTATTTGGGGGCCGATGGCTACACCTTC
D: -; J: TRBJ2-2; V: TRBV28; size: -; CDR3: CASSSSSGELFF; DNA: TGTGCCAGCAGCTCCTCTTCCGGGGAGCTGTTTTTT
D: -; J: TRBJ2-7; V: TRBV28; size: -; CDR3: CASGSRWSSYEQYF; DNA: TGTGCCAGCGGATCCCGATGGAGCTCCTACGAGCAGTACTTC
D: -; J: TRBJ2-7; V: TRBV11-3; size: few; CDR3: CASSLTRWDEQYF; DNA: TGTGCCAGCAGCTTAACACGGTGGGACGAGCAGTACTTC
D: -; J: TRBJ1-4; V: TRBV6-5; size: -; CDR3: CASSYSGTSDEKLFF; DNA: TGTGCCAGCAGTTACTCCGGGACCTCAGATGAAAAACTGTTTTTT
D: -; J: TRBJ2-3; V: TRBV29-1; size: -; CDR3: CSVVLFAPPSLSSTDTQYF; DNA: TGCAGCGTTGTTCTGTTCGCCCCCCCCTCCCTTTCTAGCACAGATACGCAGTATTTT
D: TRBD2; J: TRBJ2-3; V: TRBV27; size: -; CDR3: CATGPLSGDYTDTQYF; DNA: TGTGCCACCGGTCCCCTTAGCGGGGATTACACAGATACGCAGTATTTT
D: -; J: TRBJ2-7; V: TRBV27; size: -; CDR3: CASSLGSSEPYEQYF; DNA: TGTGCCAGCAGTTTAGGCTCCTCTGAGCCCTACGAGCAGTACTTC
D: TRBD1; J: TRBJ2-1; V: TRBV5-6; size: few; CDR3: CASSLDWDRVDEQFF; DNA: TGTGCCAGCAGCCTCGACTGGGACAGGGTCGATGAGCAGTTCTTC
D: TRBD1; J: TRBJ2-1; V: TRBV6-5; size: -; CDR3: CASSTGESYNEQFF; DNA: TGTGCCAGCAGTACAGGGGAATCCTACAATGAGCAGTTCTTC
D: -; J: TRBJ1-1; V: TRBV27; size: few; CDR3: CASNIGTEAFF; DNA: TGTGCCAGCAACATAGGCACTGAAGCTTTCTTT
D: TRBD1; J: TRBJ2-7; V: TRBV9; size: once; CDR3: CASSEGQGSYEQYF; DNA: TGTGCCAGCAGCGAAGGACAGGGGTCCTACGAGCAGTACTTC
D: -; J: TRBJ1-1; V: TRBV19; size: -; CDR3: CASKTGGNTEAFF; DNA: TGTGCCAGTAAAACAGGAGGTAACACTGAAGCTTTCTTT